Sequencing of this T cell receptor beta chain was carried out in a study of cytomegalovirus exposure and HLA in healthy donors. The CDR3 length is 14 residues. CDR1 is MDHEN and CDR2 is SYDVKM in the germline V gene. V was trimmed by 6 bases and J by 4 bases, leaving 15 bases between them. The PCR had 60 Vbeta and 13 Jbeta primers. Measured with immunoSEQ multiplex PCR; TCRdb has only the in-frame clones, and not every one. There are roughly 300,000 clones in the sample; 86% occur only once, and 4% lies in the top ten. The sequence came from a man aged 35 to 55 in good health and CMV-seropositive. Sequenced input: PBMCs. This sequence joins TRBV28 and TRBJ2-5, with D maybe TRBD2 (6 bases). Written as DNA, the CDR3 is TGTGCCAGCAGCCCTCCCCCGGGGGTAGAGACCCAGTACTTC. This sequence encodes CASSPPPGVETQYF.